This TCR beta chain appears in the sequencing data of a study of blood T cell repertoires in COVID-19. Study background: Spain, Italy and the United States supplied samples that represented acute and convalescent COVID-19.

The CDR3 has 15 amino acids. Per the germline V gene, CDR1 is PRHDT and CDR2 is FYEKMQ (reference sequence). V lost 6 bases, J lost 2 bases, and 5 bases stayed unmatched. In the original processing: Amplification of reference gene primers was used by the study to estimate nucleated cell counts. Profiled with immunoSEQ multiplex PCR; TCRdb holds only in-frame clones, not every one. The V and J calls and clone size come from that table; D and trimming were worked out from the DNA. The data show 250,000 to 300,000 clones, around 83% seen once. The V gene is TRBV13, the J gene TRBJ2-3; 10 bases line up with TRBD2. This TCR was recovered from a man aged 18 to 29 with active or convalescent COVID-19. Sequenced input: peripheral blood. CDR3 in DNA: TGTGCCAGCAGTTCACTAGCGGGGAACACAGATACGCAGTATTTT. Encoded protein: CASSSLAGNTDTQYF.